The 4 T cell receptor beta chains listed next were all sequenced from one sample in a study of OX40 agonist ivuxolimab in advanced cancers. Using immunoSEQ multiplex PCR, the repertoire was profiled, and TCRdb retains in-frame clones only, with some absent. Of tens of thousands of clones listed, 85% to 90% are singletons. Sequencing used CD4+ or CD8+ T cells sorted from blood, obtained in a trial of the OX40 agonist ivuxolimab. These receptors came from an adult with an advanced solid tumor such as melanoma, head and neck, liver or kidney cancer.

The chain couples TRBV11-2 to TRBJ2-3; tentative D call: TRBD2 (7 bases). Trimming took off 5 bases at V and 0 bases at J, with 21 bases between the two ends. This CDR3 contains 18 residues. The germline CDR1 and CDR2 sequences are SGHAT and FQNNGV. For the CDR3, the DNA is TGTGCCAGCAGCCCCCAAATCGGGGGGCATCTTAGCACAGATACGCAGTATTTT. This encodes CASSPQIGGHLSTDTQYF.

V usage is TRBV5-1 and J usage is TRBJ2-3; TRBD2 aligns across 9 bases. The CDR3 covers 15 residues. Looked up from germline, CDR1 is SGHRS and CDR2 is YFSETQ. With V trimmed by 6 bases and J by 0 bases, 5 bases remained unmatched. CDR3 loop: CASTPTSGSTDTQYF. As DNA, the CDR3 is TGCGCCAGCACACCGACTAGCGGCAGCACAGATACGCAGTATTTT.

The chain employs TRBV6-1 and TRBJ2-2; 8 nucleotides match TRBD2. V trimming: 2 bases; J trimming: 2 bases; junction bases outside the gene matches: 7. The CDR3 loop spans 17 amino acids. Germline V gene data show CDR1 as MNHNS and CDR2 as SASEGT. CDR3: CASSERGGGPNTGELFF. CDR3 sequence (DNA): TGTGCCAGCAGTGAACGGGGGGGCGGGCCCAACACCGGGGAGCTGTTTTTT.

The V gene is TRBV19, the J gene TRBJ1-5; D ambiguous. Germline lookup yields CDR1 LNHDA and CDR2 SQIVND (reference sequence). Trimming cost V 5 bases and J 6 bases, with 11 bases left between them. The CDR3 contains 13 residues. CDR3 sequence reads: CASSLREVQPQHF. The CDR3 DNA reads TGTGCCAGTAGTCTGAGGGAGGTTCAGCCCCAGCATTTT.